The sequence of this TCR beta chain was determined in a study of cytomegalovirus exposure and HLA in healthy donors (TCRdb year 2017). Regarding the research as a whole: According to an earlier analysis of 587 of the donors, about 170 million T cells yielded 117 million unique TCR beta sequences and approximately 300 Gb of sequence data. Every discovery cohort repertoire had been produced on one sequencing platform. A later genetic analysis took genome-wide SNP genotypes for about 55% of the 666 donors and used that subset as a discovery cohort. Four or five DR-DQ haplotypes were handled as single units for association and clustering because linkage in the cohort was strong. Of the roughly 400 genotyped donors, less than 90% were placed in the genetic ancestry cluster associated with self-reported Caucasian donors. Donor age, sex, ethnicity and CMV serostatus were compiled alongside the repertoire data. In addition to the first cohort of 666 subjects, a separate validation cohort of 120 different subjects was used. A later analysis re-examined previously published TCR beta repertoires from more than 650 donors and added high-resolution HLA genotyping to investigate patterns of TCR occurrence. The study was designed to test whether signatures of past pathogen exposure could be identified by cataloging public T cell receptors. Class I and class II HLA loci were covered by the typing at four-digit resolution. Rather than drawing on any new phenotypic data, the later analysis identified candidate immune exposures from TCR beta sequences and the way those sequences occurred across donors. To predict cytomegalovirus infection status, the study brought together high-throughput TCR immunosequencing, statistical association of individual TCRs with disease status, and machine learning. Among about 360 genotyped donors of the cohort, an average of around 240,000 unique TCR beta nucleotide sequences were sequenced per donor, around 18% of them non-productive. The study used immunosequencing to profile the T cell repertoires of some 600 subjects and linked those repertoires to cytomegalovirus serostatus. The number of typed donors differed by locus: 629-630 for A, B, C, DRB1 and DQB1; 500 to 550 for DQA1; approximately 610 for DPA1; and around 490 for DPB1. Roughly 300 gigabases of sequencing data and tens of millions of unique TCR sequences made up an early release that covered roughly 670 HLA-typed donors. In an earlier analysis of 550 to 700 of the donors, high-throughput TCR beta sequencing was used to judge whether each TCR beta V gene segment behaved as functional or pseudogenic.

The cohort comprised some 680 healthy bone marrow donors. Cohort members were all nominally healthy when sampled, although unrecorded immune exposures were likely present. The donor tested CMV seropositive, placing the donor among the 289 seropositive members of the cohort. A peripheral blood sample was provided by each donor, and peripheral blood mononuclear cells were used for TCR beta sequencing. Genomic DNA was extracted from the blood cell samples with the Qiagen DNeasy Blood Extraction Kit. There are 14 amino acids in the CDR3, from cysteine to phenylalanine inclusive. The retained sequence is limited to the CDR3, 42 bases, with the frame set at the first base. Looking up the germline V gene yields CDR1 MRHNA and CDR2 SNTAGT. The junction shows trimming of 6 bases on V and 1 base on J, and the gene matches do not reach 5 bases of it. On the study overall, not on this receptor specifically: A total of some 180 TCR beta chains were listed by the study as associated with cytomegalovirus. A cluster of highly shared sequence variants was judged likely to be a technical artifact of the sequencing pipeline. According to a later genetic analysis, donors in an Asian-associated ancestry cluster had fewer N-insertions in productive TCRs than the approximately 700-donor mean. Assigning TCR associations to individual alleles was difficult when HLA alleles, especially DR and DQ, strongly co-occurred. A further reported finding was that TCR beta sequences accurately predicted the HLA-A and HLA-B alleles for most subjects in the first cohort. A later genetic analysis associated a missense DCLRE1C variant with V-gene and J-gene trimming of TCR beta chains, and an independent cohort replicated the association. In a later analysis, some 18,000 TCR beta sequences were associated with specific HLA alleles at a false discovery rate of 0.05. Linkage disequilibrium might explain the correlated functional status among segregating V segments, but an unknown experimental factor could not be ruled out. CMV serostatus was the only immune exposure information available for the cohort. According to a later analysis, TCR association rates differed among HLA loci, with DRB1 alleles showing the most associated TCRs and HLA-C alleles showing the fewest. Over 15 rarely observed V segments, including chromosome 9 orphons, were excluded from the earlier analysis of about 610 of the donors because counts were too low. In vitro tests confirmed that a few of the cytomegalovirus-associated TCR beta chains recognize cytomegalovirus antigens. Some IMGT-functional V segments, including TRBV6-2 and TRBV6-3, could not be told apart with the 87-base-pair reads, so those segments were excluded. In a later analysis, several top co-occurrence clusters were reported to appear linked to parvovirus B19, influenza, CMV and Epstein-Barr virus. In both the original and validation cohorts, the classifier was reported to diagnose cytomegalovirus status with high specificity and sensitivity. Most TCR sequences were observed very rarely across donors, whereas some public TCRs were present in many individuals. It was suggested by the authors that the approach could potentially be generalized to other disease states and immunological phenotypes. An earlier analysis of approximately 530 of the donors showed that most TCR beta V segments appeared in productive rearrangements either about 90% or about 30% of the time, which broadly matched IMGT annotations. A later analysis found that HLA-associated TCR beta chains were more clonally expanded and had lower generation probabilities than equally common non-associated chains. HLA typing was unavailable for some donors at each locus, so association tests used only the typed subset. Only TCR beta chains were sequenced in this cohort, and the absence of alpha or paired-chain data limited detectable features. Most CMV-associated TCR beta chains appeared to be HLA-restricted in a later analysis, and the HLA associations seemed to be driven largely by CMV exposure. Sequencing depth was assumed to be roughly uniform across donors in the presence/absence analyses, though that assumption may not hold.

Libraries were constructed by the immunoSEQ multiplex PCR assay. For the multiplex PCR, a mixture combining 60 forward primers for TCR Vbeta segments and 13 reverse primers for TCR Jbeta segments was used. The CDR3 region of rearranged TCR beta genes was amplified from genomic DNA by a multiplex PCR assay. On the Illumina HiSeq System, the amplified TCR beta libraries were sequenced as 87-base-pair reads. The original methods were these. A later analysis tallied roughly 78 million unique TCR beta chains across the 666 repertoires, and approximately 12 million of those chains were shared by two or more donors. A nearest-neighbor algorithm error-corrected the raw reads and collapsed the reads into unique sequences, merging closely related sequences to remove PCR and sequencing errors. To assign V, D and J gene segments, CDR3 sequences were aligned to IMGT reference sequences. For a sequence to be retained, a match of at least six nucleotides to both a V gene segment and a J gene segment was required. Rearrangements were called productive when the CDR3 lacked stop codons and stayed in frame with V and J; all others were non-productive. CDR3 was defined by IMGT convention, running from the second conserved V-encoded cysteine to the conserved J-encoded phenylalanine. In an earlier analysis of around 540 of the donors, sequences lacking an unambiguous match to a single V gene segment were excluded. An earlier analysis of a few hundred of the donors classified V segments as functional when productive rearrangements were above 56.7% and as segregating when the standard deviation between donors was above 5%. A statistical classification framework was built to diagnose cytomegalovirus status from the catalog of TCR beta chain sequences. V and J gene assignment, in a later analysis, came from comparing TCR nucleotide sequences with IMGT/GENE-DB human TR gene sequences. In a later analysis, CDR3 sequences and most-parsimonious VDJ recombination scenarios were assigned using the TCRdist pipeline. A later analysis defined each TCR beta chain by its CDR3 amino acid sequence plus V-gene family, and excluded reads lacking a unique V-gene family. As a way to deal with suspected cross-contamination and a sequencing artifact, a later analysis dropped 500 to 700 nucleotide sequences that were highly shared and had low generation probability. In a later analysis, a clonal expansion index was calculated for each public chain from normalized within-repertoire ranks of inferred template counts. In a later analysis, generation probabilities were computed using a VDJ recombination model fitted to out-of-frame rearrangements, and the results were checked against IGoR. Hypergeometric tests were used in a later analysis to score TCR-TCR, TCR-HLA and TCR-CMV co-occurrence, with a repertoire-size bias correction applied to the TCR pairs. To estimate false discovery rates, a later analysis permuted the HLA or CMV assignments 20 times. A later analysis grouped co-occurring TCRs with DBSCAN, adding TCRdist sequence similarity when clustering within HLA-allele-positive subsets. Repertoires with fewer than 30,000 or more than 120,000 public chains were left out of co-occurrence clustering, as were several repertoires with anomalous nucleotide sharing. Sourced from immuneACCESS, this table was stored by TCRdb with only in-frame sequences that have V and J called. A share of the clones is absent; for the studies checked, an unresolved V gene accounts for under half, and the remainder has no known explanation. V, J and clone size were drawn from that table, and D and trimming were deduced from the DNA. In all, the sample holds 29,000 or so clones, and about three fifths of those were seen once. The ten largest clonotypes hold roughly 42% of the sample.

This clone was seen more than once but under ten times. The antigen it recognizes is unknown. Base-call qualities are not available, and no considerably larger clone is one nucleotide away. This sequence was found in a male donor in good health and CMV-seropositive. Sequenced sample: PBMCs. The V and J segments used are TRBV6-4 and TRBJ2-7; TRBD1 matches 8 bases in the middle. The DNA is as follows: TGTGCCAGCAGCGCCGGACAGGGATCCTACGAGCAGTACTTC. Translated, this is CASSAGQGSYEQYF.